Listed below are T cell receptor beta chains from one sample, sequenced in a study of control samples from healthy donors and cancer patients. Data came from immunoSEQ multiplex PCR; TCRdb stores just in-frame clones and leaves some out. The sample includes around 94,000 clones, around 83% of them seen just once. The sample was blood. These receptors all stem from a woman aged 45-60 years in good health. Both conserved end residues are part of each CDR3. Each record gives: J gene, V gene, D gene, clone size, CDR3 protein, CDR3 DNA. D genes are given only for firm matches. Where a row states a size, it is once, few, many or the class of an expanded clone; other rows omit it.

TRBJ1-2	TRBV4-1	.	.	CASSQDPQDYPLRGYTF	TGCGCCAGCAGCCAAGATCCGCAAGACTACCCACTAAGAGGCTACACCTTC
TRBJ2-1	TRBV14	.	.	CASSLYLTGNEQFF	TGTGCCAGCAGCCTCTATCTAACGGGCAATGAGCAGTTCTTC
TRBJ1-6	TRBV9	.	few	CASSVRETYNSPLHF	TGTGCCAGCAGCGTAAGAGAGACCTATAATTCACCCCTCCACTTT
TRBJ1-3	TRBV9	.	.	CASSVDLSGNTIYF	TGTGCCAGCAGCGTAGACCTCTCTGGAAACACCATATATTTT
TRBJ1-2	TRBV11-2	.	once	CASSLDGDGYYGYTF	TGTGCCAGCAGCTTAGATGGGGACGGATACTATGGCTACACCTTC
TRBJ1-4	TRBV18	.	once	CASSPLPWASNEKLFF	TGTGCCAGCTCACCACTCCCGTGGGCTTCTAATGAAAAACTGTTTTTT
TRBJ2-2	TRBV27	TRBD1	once	CASSLQGVYGELFF	TGTGCCAGCAGTTTACAGGGGGTCTACGGGGAGCTGTTTTTT
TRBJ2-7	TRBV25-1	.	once	CASSEWGVHEQYF	TGTGCCAGCAGTGAGTGGGGGGTGCACGAGCAGTACTTC
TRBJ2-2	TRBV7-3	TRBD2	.	CASSLTGGGASSRELFF	TGTGCCAGCAGCTTAACAGGCGGGGGGGCCTCGTCCCGGGAGCTGTTTTTT
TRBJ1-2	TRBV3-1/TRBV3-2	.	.	CASSQDFRGYTF	TGTGCCAGCAGCCAAGACTTCAGGGGCTACACCTTC
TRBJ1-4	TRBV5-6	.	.	CASSLGYGKLFF	TGTGCCAGCAGCTTGGGATATGGCAAACTGTTTTTT
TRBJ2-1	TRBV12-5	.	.	CASGSGTPEVNEQFF	TGTGCTAGTGGTTCCGGGACCCCCGAGGTCAATGAGCAGTTCTTC
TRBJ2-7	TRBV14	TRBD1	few	CASSLPGQGAYEQYF	TGTGCCAGCAGCCTACCGGGACAGGGGGCGTACGAGCAGTACTTC
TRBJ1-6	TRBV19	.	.	CASSIGVSSPLHF	TGTGCCAGTAGTATAGGGGTGAGTTCACCCCTCCACTTT
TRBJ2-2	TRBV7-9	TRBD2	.	CASSLAGTSGTNTGELFF	TGTGCCAGCAGCTTAGCGGGGACTAGCGGGACGAACACCGGGGAGCTGTTTTTT
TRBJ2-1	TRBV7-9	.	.	CASSLGILTYNEQFF	TGTGCCAGCAGCTTAGGGATCCTGACCTACAATGAGCAGTTCTTC
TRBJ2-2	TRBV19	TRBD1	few	CASSRQGASGELFF	TGTGCCAGTTCCCGACAGGGGGCGTCCGGGGAGCTGTTTTTT
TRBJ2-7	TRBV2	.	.	CASSPRTGNSEQYF	TGTGCCAGCAGTCCTCGGACTGGGAATAGCGAGCAGTACTTC
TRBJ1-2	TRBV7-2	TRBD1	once	CASSRQGSYGYTF	TGTGCCAGCAGCAGACAGGGCTCCTATGGCTACACCTTC
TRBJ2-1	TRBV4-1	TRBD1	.	CASSQPRDRKLNEQFF	TGCGCCAGCAGCCAACCCCGGGACAGGAAGTTAAATGAGCAGTTCTTC
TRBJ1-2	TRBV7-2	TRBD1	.	CASSTGVHDGYTF	TGTGCCAGCAGTACAGGGGTCCACGATGGCTACACCTTC
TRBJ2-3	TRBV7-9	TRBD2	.	CASSFGAGGQEDTQYF	TGTGCCAGCAGCTTTGGAGCGGGGGGGCAGGAAGATACGCAGTATTTT
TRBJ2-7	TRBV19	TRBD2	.	CASSNQAGGRYEQYF	TGTGCCAGTAGTAACCAAGCGGGGGGCCGGTACGAGCAGTACTTC
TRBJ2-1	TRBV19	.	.	CASSAGQREQFF	TGTGCCAGTAGCGCTGGCCAGCGAGAGCAGTTCTTC
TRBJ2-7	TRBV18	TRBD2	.	CASSPELAPNEQYF	TGTGCCAGCTCACCTGAACTAGCGCCCAACGAGCAGTACTTC
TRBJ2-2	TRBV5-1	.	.	CASSWAGELFF	TGCGCCAGCAGCTGGGCCGGGGAGCTGTTTTTT
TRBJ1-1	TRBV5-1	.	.	CASSLTPQGDMNTEAFF	TGCGCCAGCAGCCTAACCCCACAGGGCGACATGAACACTGAAGCTTTCTTT
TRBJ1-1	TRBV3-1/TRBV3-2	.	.	CAASRGGVTEAFF	TGTGCTGCGTCCCGGGGGGGGGTCACTGAAGCTTTCTTT
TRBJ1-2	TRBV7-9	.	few	CASSLLSSRTALNYGYTF	TGTGCCAGCAGCTTGCTGTCATCCCGGACAGCCCTTAACTATGGCTACACCTTC
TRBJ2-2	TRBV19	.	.	CASSIAVVRTGELFF	TGTGCCAGTAGTATAGCCGTGGTGAGGACCGGGGAGCTGTTTTTT
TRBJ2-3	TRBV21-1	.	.	CASSLGPTDSSTDTQYF	TGTGCCAGCAGCTTGGGGCCGACTGATTCTAGCACAGATACGCAGTATTTT
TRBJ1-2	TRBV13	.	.	CASSPIGGGKGFYGYTF	TGTGCCAGCAGCCCGATAGGGGGGGGCAAGGGCTTCTATGGCTACACCTTC
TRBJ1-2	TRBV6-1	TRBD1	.	CASSEVFRGERGYGYTF	TGTGCCAGCAGTGAAGTCTTCAGGGGGGAAAGAGGATATGGCTACACCTTC
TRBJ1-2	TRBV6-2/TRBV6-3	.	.	CASSYSPARGRGGYTF	TGTGCCAGCAGTTACTCGCCAGCAAGGGGCCGAGGGGGCTACACCTTC
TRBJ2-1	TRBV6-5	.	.	CASSVWEVHEQFF	TGTGCCAGCAGCGTCTGGGAGGTCCATGAGCAGTTCTTC
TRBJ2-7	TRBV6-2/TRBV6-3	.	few	CASSYSMAWLDSYEQYF	TGTGCCAGCAGTTACTCGATGGCTTGGTTGGACTCCTACGAGCAGTACTTC
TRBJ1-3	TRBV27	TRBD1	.	CASSPGTAWGNTIYF	TGTGCCAGCAGTCCGGGGACAGCCTGGGGAAACACCATATATTTT
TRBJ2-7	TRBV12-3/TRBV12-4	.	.	CASSEQGYEQYF	TGTGCCAGCAGCGAACAAGGCTACGAGCAGTACTTC
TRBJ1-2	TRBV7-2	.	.	CASSLAGNFYGYTF	TGTGCCAGCAGCTTAGCAGGGAATTTCTATGGCTACACCTTC
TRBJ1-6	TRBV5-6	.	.	CASSFGSRDSPLHF	TGTGCCAGCAGCTTCGGCAGTAGAGATTCACCCCTCCACTTT
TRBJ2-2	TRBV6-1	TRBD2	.	CASSEPAGTSGRAISGELFF	TGTGCCAGCAGTGAGCCCGCCGGGACTAGCGGGAGGGCCATCTCCGGGGAGCTGTTTTTT
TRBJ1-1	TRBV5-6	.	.	CASSPRGYTEAFF	TGTGCCAGCAGCCCCCGGGGGTACACTGAAGCTTTCTTT
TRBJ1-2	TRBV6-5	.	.	CASSSSNPYGYTF	.
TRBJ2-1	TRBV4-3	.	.	CASSQDYSEQFF	TGCGCCAGCAGCCAAGATTATAGTGAGCAGTTCTTC
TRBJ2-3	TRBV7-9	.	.	CASSFTWSDTQYF	TGTGCCAGCAGCTTTACTTGGTCGGATACGCAGTATTTT
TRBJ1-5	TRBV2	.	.	CASSPIVSGNQPQHF	TGTGCCAGCAGCCCGATCGTCTCAGGAAATCAGCCCCAGCATTTT
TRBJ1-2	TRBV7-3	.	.	CASSPTHHVGLHF	TGTGCCAGCAGCCCGACCCATCACGTGGGTCTTCACTTC
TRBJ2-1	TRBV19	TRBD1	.	CASTRDRGLKNEQFF	TGTGCCAGTACCCGAGACAGGGGGCTAAAGAATGAGCAGTTCTTC
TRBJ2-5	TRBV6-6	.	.	CASSPRDIYQETQYF	TGTGCCAGCAGTCCCCGGGACATTTACCAAGAGACCCAGTACTTC
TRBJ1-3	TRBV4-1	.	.	CASSQGTRPSGNTIYF	TGCGCCAGCAGCCAAGGCACCCGTCCCTCTGGAAACACCATATATTTT
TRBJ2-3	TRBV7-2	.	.	CASSLGHSTDTQYF	TGTGCCAGCAGCTTGGGGCATAGCACAGATACGCAGTATTTT
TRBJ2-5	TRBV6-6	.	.	CASSGGRLNQETQYF	TGTGCCAGCAGTGGGGGCAGACTAAACCAAGAGACCCAGTACTTC
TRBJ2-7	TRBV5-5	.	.	CASSFREREQGEQYF	TGTGCCAGCAGCTTTAGGGAAAGGGAACAAGGGGAGCAGTACTTC
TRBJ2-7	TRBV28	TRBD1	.	CASSYRDRDVRWQYF	TGTGCCAGCAGTTACCGGGACAGGGACGTACGTTGGCAGTACTTC